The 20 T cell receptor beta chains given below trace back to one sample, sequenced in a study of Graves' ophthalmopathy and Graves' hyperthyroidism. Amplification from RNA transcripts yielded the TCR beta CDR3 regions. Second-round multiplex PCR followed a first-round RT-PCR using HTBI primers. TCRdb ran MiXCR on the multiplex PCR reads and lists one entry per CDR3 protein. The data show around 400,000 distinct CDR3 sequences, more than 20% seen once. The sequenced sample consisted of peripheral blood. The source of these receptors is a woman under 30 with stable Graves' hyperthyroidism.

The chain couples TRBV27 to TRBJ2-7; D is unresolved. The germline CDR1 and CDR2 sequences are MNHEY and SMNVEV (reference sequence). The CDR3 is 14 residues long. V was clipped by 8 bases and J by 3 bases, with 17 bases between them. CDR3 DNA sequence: TGTGCCAGCCTACCCCGGGTTCCACTCTACGAGCAGTACTTC. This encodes CASLPRVPLYEQYF.

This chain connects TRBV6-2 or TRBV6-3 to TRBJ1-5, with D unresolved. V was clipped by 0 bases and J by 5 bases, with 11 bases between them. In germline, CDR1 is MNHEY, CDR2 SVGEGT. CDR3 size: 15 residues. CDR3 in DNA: TGTGCCAGCAGTTACTCAGGGATTTTTGATCAGCCCCAGCATTTT. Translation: CASSYSGIFDQPQHF.

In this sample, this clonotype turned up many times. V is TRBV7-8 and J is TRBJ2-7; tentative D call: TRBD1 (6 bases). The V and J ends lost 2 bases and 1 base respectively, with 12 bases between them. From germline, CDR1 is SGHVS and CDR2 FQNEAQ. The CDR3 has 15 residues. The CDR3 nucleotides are TGTGCCAGCAGCTTATGGCAGGGGCCATCCTACGAGCAGTACTTC. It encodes CASSLWQGPSYEQYF.

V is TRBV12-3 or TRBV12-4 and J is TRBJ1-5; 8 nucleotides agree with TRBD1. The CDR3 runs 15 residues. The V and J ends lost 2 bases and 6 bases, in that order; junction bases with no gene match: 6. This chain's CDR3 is CASSLLQGGVQPQHF. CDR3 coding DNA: TGTGCCAGCAGTTTACTACAGGGGGGCGTTCAGCCCCAGCATTTT.

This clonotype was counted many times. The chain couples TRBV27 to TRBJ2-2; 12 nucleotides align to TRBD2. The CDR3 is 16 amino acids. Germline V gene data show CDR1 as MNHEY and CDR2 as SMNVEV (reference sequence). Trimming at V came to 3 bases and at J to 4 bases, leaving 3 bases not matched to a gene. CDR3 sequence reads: CASSLRLAGVTGELFF. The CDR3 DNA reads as TGTGCCAGCAGTTTGCGACTAGCGGGGGTCACCGGGGAGCTGTTTTTT.

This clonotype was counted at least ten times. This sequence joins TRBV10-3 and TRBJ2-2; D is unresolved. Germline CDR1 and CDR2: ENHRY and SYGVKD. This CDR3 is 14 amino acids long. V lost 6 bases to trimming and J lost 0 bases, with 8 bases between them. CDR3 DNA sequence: TGTGCCATCAGCGCAGGACCGAACACCGGGGAGCTGTTTTTT. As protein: CAISAGPNTGELFF.

The CDR3: CASRTGSPLHF. In DNA form, the CDR3 reads TGTGCCAGCAGGACAGGATCACCCCTCCACTTT. This chain connects TRBV6-1 to TRBJ1-6; D is possibly TRBD1 (6 bases). Trimming took 6 bases from V and 10 from J, leaving 7 bases between them. Germline V gene data show CDR1 as MNHNS and CDR2 as SASEGT. The CDR3 is 11 amino acids.

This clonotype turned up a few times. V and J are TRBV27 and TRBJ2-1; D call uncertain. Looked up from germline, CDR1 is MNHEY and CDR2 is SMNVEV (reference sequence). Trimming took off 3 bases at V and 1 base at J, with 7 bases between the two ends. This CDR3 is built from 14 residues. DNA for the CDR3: TGTGCCAGCAGTTTTGGGTATTCCTACAATGAGCAGTTCTTC. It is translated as CASSFGYSYNEQFF.

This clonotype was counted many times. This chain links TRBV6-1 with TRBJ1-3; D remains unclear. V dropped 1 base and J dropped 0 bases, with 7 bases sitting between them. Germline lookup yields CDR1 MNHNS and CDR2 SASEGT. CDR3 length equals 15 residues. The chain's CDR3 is CASSEEKGSGNTIYF. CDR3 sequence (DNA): TGTGCCAGCAGTGAAGAGAAGGGCTCTGGAAACACCATATATTTT.

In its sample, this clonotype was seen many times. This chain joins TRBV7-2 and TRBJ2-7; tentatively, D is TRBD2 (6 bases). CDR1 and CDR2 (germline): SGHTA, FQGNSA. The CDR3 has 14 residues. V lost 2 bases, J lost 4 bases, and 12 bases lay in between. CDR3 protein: CASSLHAGRYEQYF. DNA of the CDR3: TGTGCCAGCAGCTTACACGCGGGGCGATACGAGCAGTACTTC.

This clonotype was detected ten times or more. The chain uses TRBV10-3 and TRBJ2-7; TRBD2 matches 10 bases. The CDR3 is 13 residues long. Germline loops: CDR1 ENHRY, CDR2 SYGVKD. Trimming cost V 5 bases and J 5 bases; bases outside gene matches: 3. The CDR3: CAISQREGNEQYF. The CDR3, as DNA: TGTGCCATCAGTCAGCGGGAGGGTAACGAGCAGTACTTC.

CDR3 coding DNA: TGTGCCAGCAGCCCAAGGCCAGACTACGAGCAGTACTTC. This translates into CASSPRPDYEQYF. This rearrangement joins TRBV7-3 to TRBJ2-7, with D uncertain. In germline, CDR1 is SGHTA, CDR2 FQGTGA. The V end lost 5 bases, the J end lost 3 bases, and 11 bases lay between the germline ends. The CDR3 loop spans 13 amino acids.

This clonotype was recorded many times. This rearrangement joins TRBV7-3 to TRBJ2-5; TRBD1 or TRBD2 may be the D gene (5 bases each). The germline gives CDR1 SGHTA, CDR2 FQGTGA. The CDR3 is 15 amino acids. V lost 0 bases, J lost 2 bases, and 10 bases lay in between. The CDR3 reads CASSLTGRLQETQYF. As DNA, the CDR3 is TGTGCCAGCAGCTTAACGGGACGGTTACAAGAGACCCAGTACTTC.

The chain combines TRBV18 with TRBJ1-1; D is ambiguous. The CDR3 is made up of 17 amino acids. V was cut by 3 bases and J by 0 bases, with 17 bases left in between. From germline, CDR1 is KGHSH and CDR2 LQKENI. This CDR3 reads CASSPNSLRTMNTEAFF. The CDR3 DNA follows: TGTGCCAGCTCACCTAATAGTCTCAGAACTATGAACACTGAAGCTTTCTTT.

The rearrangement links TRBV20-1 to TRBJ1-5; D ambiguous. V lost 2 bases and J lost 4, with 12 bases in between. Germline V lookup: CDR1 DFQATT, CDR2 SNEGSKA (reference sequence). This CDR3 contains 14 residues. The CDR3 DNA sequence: TGCAGTGCTAGATCCGGGAAGGAAAATCAGCCCCAGCATTTT. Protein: CSARSGKENQPQHF.

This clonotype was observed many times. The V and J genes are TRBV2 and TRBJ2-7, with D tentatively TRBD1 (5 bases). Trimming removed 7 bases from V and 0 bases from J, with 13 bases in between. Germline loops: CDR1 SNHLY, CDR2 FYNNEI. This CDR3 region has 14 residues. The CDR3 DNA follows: TGTGCCAGCAACTCAGGGCGGACCTCCTACGAGCAGTACTTC. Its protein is CASNSGRTSYEQYF.

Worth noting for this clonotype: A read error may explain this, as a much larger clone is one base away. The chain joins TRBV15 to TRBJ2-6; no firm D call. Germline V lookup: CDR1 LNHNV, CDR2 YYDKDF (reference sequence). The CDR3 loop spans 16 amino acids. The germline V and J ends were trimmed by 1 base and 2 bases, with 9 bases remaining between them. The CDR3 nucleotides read TGTGCCACCAGCAGAGGCTCCAGCGCTGGGGCCAACGTCCTGACTTTC. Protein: CATSRGSSAGANVLTF.

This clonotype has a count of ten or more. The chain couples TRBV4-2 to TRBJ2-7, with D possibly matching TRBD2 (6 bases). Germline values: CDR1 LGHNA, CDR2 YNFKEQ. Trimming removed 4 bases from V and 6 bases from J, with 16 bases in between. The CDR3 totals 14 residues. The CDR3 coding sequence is TGTGCCAGCAGCCTGCGTCTAGCGCCAACCGAGCAGTACTTC. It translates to CASSLRLAPTEQYF.

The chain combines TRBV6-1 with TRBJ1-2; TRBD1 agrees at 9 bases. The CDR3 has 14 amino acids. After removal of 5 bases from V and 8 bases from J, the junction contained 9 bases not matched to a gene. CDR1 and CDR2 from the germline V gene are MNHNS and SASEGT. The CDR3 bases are TGTGCCAGCAGTAGGTTGACAGGGGGATACGGCTACACCTTC. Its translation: CASSRLTGGYGYTF.

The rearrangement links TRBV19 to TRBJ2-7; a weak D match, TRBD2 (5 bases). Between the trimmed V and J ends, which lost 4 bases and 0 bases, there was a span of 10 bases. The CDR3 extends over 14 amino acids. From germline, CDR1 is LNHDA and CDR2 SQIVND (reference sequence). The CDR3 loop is CASSTGIHSYEQYF. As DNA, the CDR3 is TGTGCCAGTAGTACCGGGATTCACTCCTACGAGCAGTACTTC. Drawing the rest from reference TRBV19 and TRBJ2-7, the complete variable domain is DGGITQSPKYLFRKEGQNVTLSCEQNLNHDAMYWYRQDPGQGLRLIYYSQIVNDFQKGDIAEGYSVSREKKESFPLTVTSAQKNPTAFYLCASSTGIHSYEQYFGPGTRLTVT.